The 22 T cell receptor beta chains reported below all come from one sample, sequenced in a study of vaccination and CD4 T cells after COVID-19. The treatment was: roughly 11-day PBMC culture with coronavirus spike peptide pools or control peptides (ViraFEST assay). Sequence data for DNA of cultured CD4+ T cells were generated by the Oncomine TCR Beta short-read assay. TCRdb re-derived calls from the PCR reads in MiXCR, one entry per CDR3 protein. The sample lists some 7,000 distinct CDR3 sequences, roughly 27% occurring once. No antigen has been identified for these receptors. Sequenced here: CD4+ T cells from blood, cultured in vitro, sampled after SARS-CoV-2 vaccination. These TCRs come from a human donor who had recovered from COVID-19.

This clonotype has more than one count but fewer than ten. This chain links TRBV7-3 with TRBJ2-6; D perhaps matches TRBD1 (6 bases). From germline, CDR1 is SGHTA and CDR2 FQGTGA. With 6 bases removed from V and 2 bases from J, the gap between germline ends came to 14 bases. This CDR3 contains 16 residues. CDR3 sequence reads: CASRHREGAGANVLTF. CDR3 in DNA: TGTGCCAGCAGACACCGCGAGGGGGCTGGGGCCAACGTCCTGACTTTC.

The V and J genes are TRBV27 and TRBJ2-1; D is ambiguous. V lost 6 bases, J lost 4 bases, and 10 bases lay in between. CDR1 and CDR2 (germline): MNHEY, SMNVEV (reference sequence). The CDR3 runs 13 residues. In DNA, the CDR3 is TGTGCCAGCAGGAGACACGAATACAATGAGCAGTTCTTC. Translating it yields CASRRHEYNEQFF.

The chain couples TRBV20-1 to TRBJ2-6; tentatively, D is TRBD1 or TRBD2 (5 bases each). CDR1 DFQATT and CDR2 SNEGSKA come from the germline V gene (reference sequence). V shed 0 bases and J shed 0 bases, with 15 bases lying between them. This CDR3 has 18 amino acids. In nucleotides, the CDR3 is TGCAGTGCTAGAGATCGGGGCCTGGGGCGCTCTGGGGCCAACGTCCTGACTTTC. It encodes CSARDRGLGRSGANVLTF.

In its sample, this clonotype was seen a few times. This chain uses TRBV28 with TRBJ1-1, with D perhaps TRBD1 (5 bases). This CDR3 contains 13 residues. Germline V lookup: CDR1 MDHEN, CDR2 SYDVKM. The V gene lost 5 bases and the J gene lost 5 bases, with 12 bases spanning the gap. The CDR3, as DNA: TGTGCCAGCAGTCTGGGGGGAGAAACTGAAGCTTTCTTT. Translating it yields CASSLGGETEAFF. The full variable domain, in which reference TRBV28 and TRBJ1-1 provide the parts outside the CDR3, is DVKVTQSSRYLVKRTGEKVFLECVQDMDHENMFWYRQDPGLGLRLIYFSYDVKMKEKGDIPEGYSVSREKKERFSLILESASTNQTSMYLCASSLGGETEAFFGQGTRLTVV.

This clonotype came up a few times. The chain has TRBV20-1 and TRBJ2-7; D possibly corresponds to TRBD1 (6 bases). This CDR3 comprises 13 residues. Trimming stripped 3 bases from V and 5 bases from J, with 14 bases between. CDR1 is DFQATT, CDR2 SNEGSKA, per germline (reference sequence). The CDR3 sequence is CSASRGVLDEQYF. CDR3 bases: TGCAGTGCTAGCAGGGGCGTGTTGGACGAGCAGTACTTC.

The chain carries TRBV28 and TRBJ2-5; D is ambiguous. V lost 7 bases to trimming and J lost 4 bases, with 10 bases between them. The CDR3 covers 12 residues. Germline V CDR1 and CDR2: MDHEN, SYDVKM. This CDR3 is CASMAFPETQYF. In DNA, the CDR3 is TGTGCCAGCATGGCCTTTCCAGAGACCCAGTACTTC.

In its sample, this clonotype ranks as medium-sized. J is TRBJ1-2 and V is TRBV6-1, with 8 bases that match TRBD1. Germline values: CDR1 MNHNS, CDR2 SASEGT. This CDR3 spans 11 amino acids. Losses at the gene ends were 10 bases for V and 8 bases for J; bases not matched to a gene: 6. The CDR3 sequence: CAKKTGVGYTF. The CDR3 DNA follows: TGTGCCAAAAAGACAGGGGTAGGCTACACCTTC.

This clonotype ranks as medium-sized. The chain couples TRBV7-3 to TRBJ2-1, with D unclear. CDR1 is SGHTA and CDR2 is FQGTGA in the germline V gene. V was cut by 5 bases and J by 8 bases, with 16 bases left in between. The CDR3 runs to 14 residues. DNA for the CDR3: TGTGCCAGCAGCCCAACGTCCGGTTCGGATGAGCAGTTCTTC. It specifies CASSPTSGSDEQFF.

By share of the sample, this clonotype is medium-sized (0.01 to 0.1%). V is TRBV20-1 and J is TRBJ2-5; D not certain. In germline, CDR1 is DFQATT, CDR2 SNEGSKA (reference sequence). CDR3 size: 15 residues. V shed 0 bases and J shed 0 bases, with 11 bases lying between them. CDR3 sequence reads: CSARDGSKYQETQYF. In nucleotides, the CDR3 is TGCAGTGCTAGAGATGGCAGCAAGTACCAAGAGACCCAGTACTTC.

This chain connects TRBV7-3 to TRBJ2-5; D unresolved. This CDR3 is built from 13 residues. The V end was cut by 3 bases, the J end by 3 bases, with 8 bases between. Germline values: CDR1 SGHTA, CDR2 FQGTGA. The DNA for the CDR3 is TGTGCCAGCAGCTTTGTTCGTAAAGAGACCCAGTACTTC. Encoded protein: CASSFVRKETQYF.

This clonotype is medium-sized by share. The chain couples TRBV20-1 to TRBJ2-7; weak D call: TRBD1 (7 bases). CDR1 DFQATT and CDR2 SNEGSKA come from the germline V gene (reference sequence). Trimming took 0 bases from V and 0 from J, leaving 12 bases between them. This CDR3 comprises 15 residues. CDR3 coding DNA: TGCAGTGCTAGAGATCCAGGGGGGAGCTCCTACGAGCAGTACTTC. As protein: CSARDPGGSSYEQYF.

The CDR3 DNA sequence: TGCGCCAGCAGCTTGGCCGGGGGGGAGACCCAGTACTTC. Protein sequence: CASSLAGGETQYF. The chain recombines TRBV5-1 with TRBJ2-5, with 7 bases aligning to TRBD2. The CDR3 is 13 residues long. V trimming: 0 bases; J trimming: 5 bases; junction bases outside the gene matches: 1. Germline CDR1 SGHRS, CDR2 YFSETQ.

This chain connects TRBV5-5 to TRBJ2-5; D unresolved. CDR1 and CDR2 (germline): SGHKS, YYEKEE (reference sequence). The V end lost 0 bases, the J end lost 2 bases, and 8 bases lay between the germline ends. The CDR3 runs to 14 residues. The CDR3 loop reads CASSLAAGQETQYF. The CDR3 DNA sequence: TGTGCCAGCAGCTTGGCCGCAGGTCAAGAGACCCAGTACTTC. The entire variable domain, with the rest obtained from reference TRBV5-5 and TRBJ2-5, is as follows: DAGVTQSPTHLIKTRGQQVTLRCSPISGHKSVSWYQQVLGQGPQFIFQYYEKEERGRGNFPDRFSARQFPNYSSELNVNALLLGDSALYLCASSLAAGQETQYFGPGTRLLVL.

This clonotype is labeled medium-sized. The rearrangement uses TRBV7-2 and TRBJ1-5; D perhaps matches TRBD1 (5 bases). Germline assignment: CDR1 SGHTA and CDR2 FQGNSA. The CDR3 has 13 residues. Trimming removed 4 bases from V and 4 bases from J, with 8 bases in between. CDR3 DNA sequence: TGTGCCAGCAGCTCCCGGGGGAATCAGCCCCAGCATTTT. This sequence encodes CASSSRGNQPQHF. Full variable domain (missing parts from reference TRBV7-2 and TRBJ1-5): GAGVSQSPSNKVTEKGKDVELRCDPISGHTALYWYRQSLGQGLEFLIYFQGNSAPDKSGLPSDRFSAERTGGSVSTLTIQRTQQEDSAVYLCASSSRGNQPQHFGDGTRLSIL.

This clonotype appeared a single time. This may stem from a read error, because a much larger clone lies one nucleotide away. V and J are TRBV20-1 and TRBJ2-5, with a tentative D call TRBD2 (5 bases). CDR1 is DFQATT and CDR2 is SNEGSKA in the germline V gene (reference sequence). The CDR3 extends over 15 amino acids. DNA for the CDR3: TGCAGTGCTAGGGACCCTAGCAGTGGGGAAGAGACCCGGTACTTC. Its translation is CSARDPSSGEETRYF.

This clonotype is judged medium-sized. The genes are TRBV6-5 and TRBJ2-3, with D uncertain. In germline, CDR1 is MNHEY, CDR2 SVGAGI. V lost 0 bases and J 0 bases, leaving 7 bases between the germline ends. The CDR3 has 15 amino acids. Written as DNA, the CDR3 is TGTGCCAGCAGTTACTCGACTGTCAGCACAGATACGCAGTATTTT. This codes for CASSYSTVSTDTQYF.

This clonotype showed up just a few times. This sequence joins TRBV20-1 and TRBJ1-5; D is uncertain. Germline V gene data show CDR1 as DFQATT and CDR2 as SNEGSKA (reference sequence). CDR3 length equals 9 residues. CDR3 nucleotides: TGCAGCACCAATCAGCCCCAGCATTTT. Translated: CSTNQPQHF.

This clonotype was seen a handful of times. The chain recombines TRBV4-2 with TRBJ2-7; D not resolved. Germline V gene lookup returns CDR1 LGHNA and CDR2 YNFKEQ. There are 15 residues in the CDR3. V was trimmed by 0 bases and J by 2 bases, leaving 11 bases between them. In DNA, the CDR3 is TGTGCCAGCAGCCAAGAGGCTAGGGCCACCTACGAGCAGTACTTC. It yields the protein CASSQEARATYEQYF.

The chain uses TRBV28 and TRBJ2-3; 10 bases map to TRBD2. The CDR3 covers 14 residues. Germline CDR1 reads MDHEN; CDR2 reads SYDVKM. V trimming: 7 bases; J trimming: 8 bases; junction bases outside the gene matches: 9. The CDR3 nucleotides are TGTGCCAGCAACCTCCTAGCGGGAGCCAGTACGCAGTATTTT. This sequence encodes CASNLLAGASTQYF.

J is TRBJ2-7 and V is TRBV19; 8 positions agree with TRBD1. V was pared by 10 bases and J by 0 bases, with 5 bases of the junction left unmatched. Looked up from germline, CDR1 is LNHDA and CDR2 is SQIVND (reference sequence). The CDR3 consists of 13 residues. CDR3: CATRDRSSYEQYF. The CDR3 coding sequence is TGTGCCACCCGGGACAGGAGCTCCTACGAGCAGTACTTC.

By share of the sample, this clonotype is medium-sized. The gene calls are TRBV14 and TRBJ2-5, with TRBD2 as a possible D gene (6 bases). V lost 4 bases to trimming and J lost 9 bases, with 21 bases between them. From germline, CDR1 is SGHDN and CDR2 FVKESK. This CDR3 is built from 15 residues. This chain's CDR3 is CASSRVLGGFSAQYF. Here the CDR3 DNA reads TGTGCCAGCAGCCGAGTGTTGGGGGGATTCTCGGCCCAGTACTTC. Filled out from reference TRBV14 and TRBJ2-5, the complete variable domain reads EAGVTQFPSHSVIEKGQTVTLRCDPISGHDNLYWYRRVMGKEIKFLLHFVKESKQDESGMPNNRFLAERTGGTYSTLKVQPAELEDSGVYFCASSRVLGGFSAQYFGPGTRLLVL.

The sample holds a few counts of this clonotype. The chain is built from TRBV6-5 and TRBJ2-1, with D possibly TRBD2 on 5 matching bases. V lost 4 bases and J lost 9, with 10 bases in between. Germline values: CDR1 MNHEY, CDR2 SVGAGI. This CDR3 region has 12 residues. For the CDR3, the DNA is TGTGCCAGCAGTTTCGAGGGTCGTGAGCAGTTCTTC. Residues: CASSFEGREQFF.